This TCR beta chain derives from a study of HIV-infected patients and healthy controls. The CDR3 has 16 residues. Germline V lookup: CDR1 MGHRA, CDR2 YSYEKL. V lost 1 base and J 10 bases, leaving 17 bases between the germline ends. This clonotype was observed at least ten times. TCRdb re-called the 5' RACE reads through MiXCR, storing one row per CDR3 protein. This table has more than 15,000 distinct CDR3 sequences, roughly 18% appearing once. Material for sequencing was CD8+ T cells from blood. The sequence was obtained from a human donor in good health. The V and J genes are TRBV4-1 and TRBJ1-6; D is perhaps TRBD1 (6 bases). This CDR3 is CASSQGATPGVSPLHF. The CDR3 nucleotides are TGCGCCAGCAGCCAAGGTGCAACTCCAGGGGTATCACCCCTCCACTTT.